This TCR beta chain was identified in a study of beta chain features in type 1 diabetes listed by TCRdb under 2018. In the study overall: No differences in mean age, gender distribution, total cell number or subset yield were found between patients and healthy donors. A total of 107,917,701 sorted cells were examined across all samples, and RNA yield correlated strongly with the number of cells per subset. The study compared the TCRB repertoires of sorted circulating CD4+ T cell subsets in recently diagnosed type 1 diabetes patients with those in matched healthy donors. Whereas all 30 or so donors provided naive and central memory subsets, regulatory and stem cell-like memory subsets were isolated from just 8 patients and about eight healthy donors.

The CDR3 starts with the cysteine, ends with the phenylalanine, and has 13 residues. The only DNA kept is the CDR3, 39 bases in frame from the first base. V is cut back by 9 bases and J by 5 bases, with 8 bases in the junction unmatched. CDR1 and CDR2, per the germline V gene, are ENHRY and SYGVKD. Details on this clone: No antigen is known for it. Base qualities are not recorded, but no much larger clone differs from it by a single base.

The entire amount of isolated RNA was reverse transcribed using the High Capacity cDNA Reverse Transcription Kit, so the sequenced TCRB transcripts were expressed ones. Naive, central memory and regulatory T cell samples underwent deep immunoSEQ sequencing, averaging around 4 million total reads per sample. Sorted cells were lysed in RLT buffer, and RNA was extracted using DNase-treated RNeasy Micro or Mini kits according to cell number. Each cell subset was processed separately to prevent cross-contamination, with patient and healthy donor samples processed together. Using the immunoSEQ multiplex PCR, TCRB sequences were amplified from cDNA into 87-bp fragments spanning the CDR3 region. Sequencing of the amplicons was done on the Illumina HiSeq platform. On the authors' methods: Synthetic template baselines were used to correct PCR bias computationally, reads within Hamming distance 2 were collapsed, and singletons that could not be merged were discarded. Reads were aligned against IMGT so that V, D and J genes, CDR3 length and insertions or deletions at six rearrangement sites could be assigned. Within each subset, clonotype counts were normalized to the number of sorted cells before true diversity and Gini coefficients were calculated with the tcR R package. Repertoire sharing was quantified using the overlap coefficient calculated on TCRB nucleotide sequences. As a proxy for the pre-selection repertoire, out-of-frame TCRB sequences from naive cells were analyzed. TCRdb mirrors the immuneACCESS table, restricted to in-frame sequences. Some clones are absent from its copies; in checked studies, under half trace to an unresolved V gene, and the reason for the others is unknown. The DNA was the basis for D and trimming; V, J and clone size are from that table. The table for this sample lists about 270,000 clones; roughly an eighth of them were counted only once. The top ten hold about 0.017% of the sample.

Broad study findings and their caveats: Because cDNA was sequenced instead of genomic DNA, highly expressing activated cells could be over-represented, though the groups showed no difference in activation or CD3 levels. Type 1 diabetes patients showed a moderate but significant shortening of TCRB CDR3 length in all four CD4+ subsets. HLA sub-analyses involved small numbers of individuals, so any influence of HLA type on TCRB rearrangement remained unresolved. At VDJ recombination sites, patients with type 1 diabetes made fewer insertions and deleted more nucleotides, a pattern implying thymic rearrangement abnormalities. Shorter templates might be favored by PCR, yet because patient and control samples were amplified and corrected together, any such skew would affect both groups equally. The naive, central memory and regulatory TCRB repertoires appeared to resemble one another more closely among patients than among healthy donors.

Each donor gave one peripheral blood draw, averaging approximately 110 mL, which was collected into heparinised tubes. A BD FACSAria II was used to sort naive, central memory, regulatory and stem cell-like memory CD4+ T cells with a panel that included CD45RO, CCR7, CD25, CD127, CD95 and CD27. Purity was above 95% for every sorted population. PBMCs were isolated immediately by Lymphoprep density gradient centrifugation and stained directly without culture. So that batch effects would be minimized, each experiment stained and sorted samples in pairs, pairing one healthy donor with one patient. This chain is built from TRBV10-3 and TRBJ1-1, and TRBD1 matches 8 of the central bases. The sequenced sample was naive CD4+ T cells from blood. The cell subset or site label for this specimen denotes: true naive CD4+ T cells. The origin of this receptor is a man between 25 and 39 years old with type 1 diabetes. The CDR3 amino acid sequence is: CAMNQGAQTEAFF. The DNA is as follows: TGTGCCATGAATCAGGGGGCGCAGACTGAAGCTTTCTTT.